The table lists the clone carrying this T cell receptor (beta chain) with a few counts. Its specificity is not known. This sample is part of a study of OX40 agonist ivuxolimab in advanced cancers. Findings and caveats of the study: The study did not work out the antigen specificity of the expanded peripheral T cells.

Clones were read by immunoSEQ multiplex PCR, and TCRdb kept only the in-frame ones, dropping some. The data contain 66,000 or so clones, roughly 85% of them seen just once; the ten biggest clones take up around 0.47%. CDR3 length: 16 amino acids. CDR1 is SSHAT and CDR2 is FNYEAQ in the germline V gene (reference sequence). The V and J ends lost 5 bases and 5 bases, in that order; junction bases with no gene match: 10. The receptor's source is an adult with an advanced solid tumor such as melanoma, head and neck, liver or kidney cancer. The J gene is TRBJ2-2, the V gene TRBV7-7, with 8 nucleotides matching TRBD2. Sample: CD4+ or CD8+ T cells sorted from blood, taken in a trial of the OX40 agonist ivuxolimab. CDR3 sequence reads: CASSPRGSSGTGELFF. As DNA, the CDR3 is TGTGCCAGCAGCCCTAGGGGATCTAGCGGGACCGGGGAGCTGTTTTTT.